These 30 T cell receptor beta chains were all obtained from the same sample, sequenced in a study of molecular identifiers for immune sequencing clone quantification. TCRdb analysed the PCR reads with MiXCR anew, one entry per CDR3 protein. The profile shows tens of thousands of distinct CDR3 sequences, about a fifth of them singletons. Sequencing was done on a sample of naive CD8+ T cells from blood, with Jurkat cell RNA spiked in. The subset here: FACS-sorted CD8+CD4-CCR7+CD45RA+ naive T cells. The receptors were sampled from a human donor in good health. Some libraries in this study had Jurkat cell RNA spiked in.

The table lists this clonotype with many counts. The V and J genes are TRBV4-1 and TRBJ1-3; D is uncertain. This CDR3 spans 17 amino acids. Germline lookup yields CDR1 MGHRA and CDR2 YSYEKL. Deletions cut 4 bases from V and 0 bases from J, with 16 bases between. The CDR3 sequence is CASSPEGGTLSGNTIYF. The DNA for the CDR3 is TGCGCCAGCAGCCCGGAGGGCGGTACGCTCTCTGGAAACACCATATATTTT.

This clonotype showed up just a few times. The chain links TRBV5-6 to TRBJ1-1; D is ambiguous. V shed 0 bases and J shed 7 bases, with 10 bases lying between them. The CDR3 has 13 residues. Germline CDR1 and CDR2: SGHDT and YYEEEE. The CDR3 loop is CASSLGTVGEAFF. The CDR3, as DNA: TGTGCCAGCAGCTTGGGGACTGTAGGTGAAGCTTTCTTT.

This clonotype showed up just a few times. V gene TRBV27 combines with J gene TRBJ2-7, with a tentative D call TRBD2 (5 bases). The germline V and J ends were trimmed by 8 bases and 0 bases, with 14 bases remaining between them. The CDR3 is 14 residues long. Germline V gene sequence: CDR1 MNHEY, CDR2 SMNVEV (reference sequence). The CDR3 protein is CASEFGDSSYEQYF. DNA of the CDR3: TGTGCCAGCGAATTCGGGGATTCCTCCTACGAGCAGTACTTC.

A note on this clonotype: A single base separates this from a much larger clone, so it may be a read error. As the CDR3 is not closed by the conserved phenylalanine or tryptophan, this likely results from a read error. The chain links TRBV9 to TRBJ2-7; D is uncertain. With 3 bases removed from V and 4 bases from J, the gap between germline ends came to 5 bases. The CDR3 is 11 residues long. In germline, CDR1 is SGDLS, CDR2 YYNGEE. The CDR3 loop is CASSDAYEQYL. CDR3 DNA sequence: TGTGCCAGCAGCGACGCTTACGAGCAGTACCTC.

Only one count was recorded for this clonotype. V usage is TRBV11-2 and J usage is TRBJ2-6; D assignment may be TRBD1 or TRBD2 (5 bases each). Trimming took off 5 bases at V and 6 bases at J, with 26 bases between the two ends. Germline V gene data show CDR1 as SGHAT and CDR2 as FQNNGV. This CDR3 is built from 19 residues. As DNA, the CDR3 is TGTGCCAGCAGCGACCCAAGGGACCTCTCGAGCGGTCCGGCCAACGTCCTGACTTTC. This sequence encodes CASSDPRDLSSGPANVLTF.

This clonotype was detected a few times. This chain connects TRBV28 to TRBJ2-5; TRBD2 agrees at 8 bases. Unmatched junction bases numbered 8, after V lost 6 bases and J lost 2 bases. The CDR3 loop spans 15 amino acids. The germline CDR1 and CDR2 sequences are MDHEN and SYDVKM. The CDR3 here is CASSLGLVGQETQYF. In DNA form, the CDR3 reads TGTGCCAGCAGCCTGGGACTAGTGGGACAAGAGACCCAGTACTTC.

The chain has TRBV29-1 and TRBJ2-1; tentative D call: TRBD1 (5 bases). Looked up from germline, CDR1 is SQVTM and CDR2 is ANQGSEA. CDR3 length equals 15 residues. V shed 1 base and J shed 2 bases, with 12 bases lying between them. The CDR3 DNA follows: TGCAGCGTTGAAGGAATGCAGGGTGCCTACAATGAGCAGTTCTTC. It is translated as CSVEGMQGAYNEQFF.

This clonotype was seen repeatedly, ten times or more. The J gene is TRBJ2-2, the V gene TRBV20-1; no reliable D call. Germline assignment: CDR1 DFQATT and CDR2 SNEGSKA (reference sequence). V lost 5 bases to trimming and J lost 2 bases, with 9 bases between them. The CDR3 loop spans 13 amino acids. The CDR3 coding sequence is TGCAGTGCTCACGGGCCCAACACCGGGGAGCTGTTTTTT. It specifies CSAHGPNTGELFF.

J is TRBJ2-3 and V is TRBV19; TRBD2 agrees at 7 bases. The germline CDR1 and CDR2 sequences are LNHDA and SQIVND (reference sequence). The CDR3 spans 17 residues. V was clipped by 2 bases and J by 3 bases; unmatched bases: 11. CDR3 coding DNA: TGTGCCAGTAGTATAAGACTGGCGGGAGTCTTTACAGATACGCAGTATTTT. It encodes CASSIRLAGVFTDTQYF.

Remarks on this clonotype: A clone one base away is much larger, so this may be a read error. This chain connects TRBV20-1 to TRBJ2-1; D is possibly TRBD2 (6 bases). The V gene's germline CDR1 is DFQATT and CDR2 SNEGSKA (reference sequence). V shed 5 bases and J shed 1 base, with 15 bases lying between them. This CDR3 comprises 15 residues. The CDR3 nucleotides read TGCAGTGCTGAACGTCCTAGCGAATCCTACAATGAGCAGTTCTTC. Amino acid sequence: CSAERPSESYNEQFF.

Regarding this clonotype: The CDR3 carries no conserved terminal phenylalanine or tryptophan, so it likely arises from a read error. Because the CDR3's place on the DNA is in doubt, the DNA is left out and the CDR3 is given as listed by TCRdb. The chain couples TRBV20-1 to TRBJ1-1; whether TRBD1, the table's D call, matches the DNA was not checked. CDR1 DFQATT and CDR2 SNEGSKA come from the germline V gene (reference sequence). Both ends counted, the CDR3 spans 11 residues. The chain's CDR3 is CSASYGGSDFL.

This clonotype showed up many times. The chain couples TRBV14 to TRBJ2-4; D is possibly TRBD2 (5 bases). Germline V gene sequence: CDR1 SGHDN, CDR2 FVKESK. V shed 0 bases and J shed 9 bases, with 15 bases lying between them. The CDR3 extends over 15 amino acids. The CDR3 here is CASSQDREGPGIQYF. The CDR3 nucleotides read TGTGCCAGCAGCCAAGACCGGGAAGGCCCTGGCATTCAGTACTTC.

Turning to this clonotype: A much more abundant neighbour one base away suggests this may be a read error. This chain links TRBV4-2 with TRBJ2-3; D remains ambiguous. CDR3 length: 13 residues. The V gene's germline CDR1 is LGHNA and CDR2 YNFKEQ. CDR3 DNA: TGTGTCAGCAGCCCTACCCTCAAGGATACGCAGTATTTT. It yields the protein CVSSPTLKDTQYF.

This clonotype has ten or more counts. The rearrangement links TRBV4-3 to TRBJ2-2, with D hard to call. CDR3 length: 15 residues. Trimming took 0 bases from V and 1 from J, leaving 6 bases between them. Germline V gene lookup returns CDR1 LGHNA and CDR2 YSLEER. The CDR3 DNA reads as TGCGCCAGCAGCCAAGAGGTGGGGAACACCGGGGAGCTGTTTTTT. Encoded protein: CASSQEVGNTGELFF.

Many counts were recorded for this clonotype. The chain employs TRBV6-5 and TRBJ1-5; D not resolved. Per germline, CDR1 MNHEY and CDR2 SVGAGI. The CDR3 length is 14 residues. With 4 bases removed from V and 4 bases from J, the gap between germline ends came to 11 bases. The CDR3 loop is CASSFLGANQPQHF. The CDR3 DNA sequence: TGTGCCAGCAGTTTTTTGGGAGCTAATCAGCCCCAGCATTTT.

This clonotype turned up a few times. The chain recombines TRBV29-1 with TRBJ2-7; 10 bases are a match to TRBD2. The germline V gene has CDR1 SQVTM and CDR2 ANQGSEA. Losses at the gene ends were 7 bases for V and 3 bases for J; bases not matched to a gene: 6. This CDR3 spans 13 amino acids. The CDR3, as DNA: TGCAGCGGTACCGGGACTAGCGTCTACGAGCAGTACTTC. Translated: CSGTGTSVYEQYF.

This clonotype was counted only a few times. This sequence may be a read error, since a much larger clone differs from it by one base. The CDR3 sequence: CASSREGQGANEQYF. CDR3 nucleotide sequence: TGTGCCAGCAGCAGAGAGGGACAGGGGGCGAACGAGCAGTACTTC. The chain employs TRBV21-1 and TRBJ2-7; the table's D call, TRBD1, has no DNA check behind it. TRBV21-1 is a listed pseudogene. The CDR3 runs 15 residues.

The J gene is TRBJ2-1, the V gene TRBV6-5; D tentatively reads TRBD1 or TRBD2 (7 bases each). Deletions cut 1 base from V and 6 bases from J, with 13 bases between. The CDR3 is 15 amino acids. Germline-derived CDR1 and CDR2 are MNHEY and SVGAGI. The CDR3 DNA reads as TGTGCCAGCAGTTACTTCCCAGGGGGGGGCAATGAGCAGTTCTTC. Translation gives CASSYFPGGGNEQFF.

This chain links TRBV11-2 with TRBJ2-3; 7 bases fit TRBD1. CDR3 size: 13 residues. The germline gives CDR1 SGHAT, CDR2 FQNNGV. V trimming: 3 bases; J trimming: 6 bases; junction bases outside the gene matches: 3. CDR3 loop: CASSFGTADTQYF. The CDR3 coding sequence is TGTGCCAGCAGCTTCGGGACAGCGGATACGCAGTATTTT.

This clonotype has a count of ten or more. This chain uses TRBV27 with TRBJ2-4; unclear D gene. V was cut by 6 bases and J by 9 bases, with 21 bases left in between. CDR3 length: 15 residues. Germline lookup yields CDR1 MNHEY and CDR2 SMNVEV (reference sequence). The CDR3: CASSPTEGPYLIQYF. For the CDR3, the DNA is TGTGCCAGCAGCCCTACTGAAGGGCCCTATCTCATTCAGTACTTC.

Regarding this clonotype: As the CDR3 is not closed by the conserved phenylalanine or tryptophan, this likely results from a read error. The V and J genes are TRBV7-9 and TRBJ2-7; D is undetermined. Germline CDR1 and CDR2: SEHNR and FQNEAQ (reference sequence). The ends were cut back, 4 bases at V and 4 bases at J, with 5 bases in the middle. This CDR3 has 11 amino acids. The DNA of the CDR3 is TGTGCCAGCAGCTATGAATACGAGCAGTACTTA. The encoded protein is CASSYEYEQYL.

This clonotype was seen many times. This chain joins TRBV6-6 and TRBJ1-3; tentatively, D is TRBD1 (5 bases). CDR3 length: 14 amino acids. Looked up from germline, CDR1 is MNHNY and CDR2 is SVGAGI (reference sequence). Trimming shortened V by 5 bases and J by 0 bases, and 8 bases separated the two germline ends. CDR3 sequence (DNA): TGTGCCAGCAGTCGACAGTCCTCTGGAAACACCATATATTTT. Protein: CASSRQSSGNTIYF.

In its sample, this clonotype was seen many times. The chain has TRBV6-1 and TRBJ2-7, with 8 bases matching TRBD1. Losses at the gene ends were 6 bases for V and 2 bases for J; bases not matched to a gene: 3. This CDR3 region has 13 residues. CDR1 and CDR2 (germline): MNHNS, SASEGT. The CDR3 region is CASRTTGAYEQYF. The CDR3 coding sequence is TGTGCCAGCAGAACGACAGGGGCCTACGAGCAGTACTTC.

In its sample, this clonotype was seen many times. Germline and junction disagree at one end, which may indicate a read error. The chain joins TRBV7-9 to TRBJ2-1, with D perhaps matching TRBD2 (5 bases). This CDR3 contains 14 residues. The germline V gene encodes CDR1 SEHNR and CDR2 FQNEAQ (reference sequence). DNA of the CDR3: TGTGCCAGCAGCCTAGCTCTTACATCCGGTGAGCAGTTCTTC. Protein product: CASSLALTSGEQFF.

CDR3 sequence reads: CASSPPDGTQYF. CDR3 DNA: TGTGCCAGCTCACCACCGGATGGTACGCAGTATTTT. This chain links TRBV18 with TRBJ2-3, with D hard to call. Looked up from germline, CDR1 is KGHSH and CDR2 is LQKENI. V was cut by 0 bases and J by 8 bases, with 6 bases left in between. This CDR3 contains 12 residues.

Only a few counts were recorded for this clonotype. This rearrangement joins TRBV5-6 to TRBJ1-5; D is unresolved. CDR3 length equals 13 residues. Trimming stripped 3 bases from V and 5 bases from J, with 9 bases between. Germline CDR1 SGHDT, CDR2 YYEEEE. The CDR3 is CASSSDQYQPQHF. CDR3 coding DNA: TGTGCCAGCAGCTCGGACCAATATCAGCCCCAGCATTTT.

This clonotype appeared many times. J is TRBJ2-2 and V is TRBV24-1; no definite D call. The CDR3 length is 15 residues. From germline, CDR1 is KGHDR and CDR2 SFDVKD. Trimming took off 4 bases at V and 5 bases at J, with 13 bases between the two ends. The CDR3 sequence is CATSDDHVRTGELFF. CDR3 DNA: TGTGCCACCAGTGACGACCACGTGCGGACCGGGGAGCTGTTTTTT.

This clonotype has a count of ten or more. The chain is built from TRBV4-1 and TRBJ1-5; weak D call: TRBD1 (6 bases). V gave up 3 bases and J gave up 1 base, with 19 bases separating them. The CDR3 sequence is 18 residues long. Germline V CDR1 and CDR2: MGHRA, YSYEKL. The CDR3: CASSQGQGLLGSNQPQHF. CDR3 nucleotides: TGCGCCAGCAGCCAGGGACAAGGACTCTTGGGGAGCAATCAGCCCCAGCATTTT.

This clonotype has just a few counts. This CDR3 is CASNGVLSYGYTF. In DNA, the CDR3 is TGTGCCAGCAACGGGGTCCTCTCCTATGGCTACACCTTC. The V and J genes are TRBV28 and TRBJ1-2; D is undetermined. Germline loops: CDR1 MDHEN, CDR2 SYDVKM. This CDR3 spans 13 amino acids. V lost 7 bases and J lost 4, with 13 bases in between.

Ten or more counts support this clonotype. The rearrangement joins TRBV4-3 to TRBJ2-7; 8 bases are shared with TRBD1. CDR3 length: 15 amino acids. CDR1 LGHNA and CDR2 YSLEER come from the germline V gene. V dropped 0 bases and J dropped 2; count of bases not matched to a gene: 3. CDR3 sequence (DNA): TGCGCCAGCAGCCAAGATCGACAGGGGACCTACGAGCAGTACTTC. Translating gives CASSQDRQGTYEQYF.